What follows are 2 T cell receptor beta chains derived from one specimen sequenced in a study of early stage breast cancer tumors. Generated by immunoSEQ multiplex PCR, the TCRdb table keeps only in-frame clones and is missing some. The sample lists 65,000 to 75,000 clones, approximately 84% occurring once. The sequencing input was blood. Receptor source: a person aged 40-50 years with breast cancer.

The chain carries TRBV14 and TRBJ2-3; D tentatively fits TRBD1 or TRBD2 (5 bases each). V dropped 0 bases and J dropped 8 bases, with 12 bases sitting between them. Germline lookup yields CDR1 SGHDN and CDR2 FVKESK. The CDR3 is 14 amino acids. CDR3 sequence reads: CASSQDRDGSTQYF. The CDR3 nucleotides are TGTGCCAGCAGCCAAGATCGGGACGGATCTACGCAGTATTTT.

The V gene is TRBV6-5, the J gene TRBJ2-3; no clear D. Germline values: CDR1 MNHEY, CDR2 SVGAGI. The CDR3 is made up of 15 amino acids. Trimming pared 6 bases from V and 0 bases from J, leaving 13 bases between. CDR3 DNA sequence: TGTGCCAGCAGCCCCCTGGGCGCCAGCACAGATACGCAGTATTTT. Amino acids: CASSPLGASTDTQYF.